One and the same sample provided the 8 T cell receptor beta chains below, sequenced in a study of regulatory T cells in long-lasting Graves disease. Combining iRepertoire HTBI primers with Arm-PCR of CDR3 regions, the authors built TCR beta libraries. TCRdb processed the multiplex PCR reads anew with MiXCR; each CDR3 protein has one entry. The table records around 460,000 distinct CDR3 sequences, approximately 23% of them present only once. Regarding time point: persistent/refractory GD, antithyroid drugs over 5 years with positive TRAb. RNA isolated from PBMCs was used to make the TCR library. This specimen consisted of peripheral blood mononuclear cells (PBMCs), obtained when the disease was refractory, from a patient treated with antithyroid drugs. These receptors came from a female donor with Graves disease.

This clonotype was picked up many times. V usage is TRBV7-9 and J usage is TRBJ1-2, with D tentatively TRBD1 (6 bases). The germline gives CDR1 SEHNR, CDR2 FQNEAQ (reference sequence). Trimming cost V 2 bases and J 4 bases, with 11 bases left between them. This CDR3 has 14 amino acids. The CDR3 spells CASSLPDSFYGYTF. The CDR3 DNA is TGTGCCAGCAGCTTACCGGACAGCTTCTATGGCTACACCTTC. Combining the CDR3 with reference TRBV7-9 and TRBJ1-2 gives the whole variable domain DTGVSQNPRHKITKRGQNVTFRCDPISEHNRLYWYRQTLGQGPEFLTYFQNEAQLEKSRLLSDRFSAERPKGSFSTLEIQRTEQGDSAMYLCASSLPDSFYGYTFGSGTRLTVV.

The sample holds many counts of this clonotype. The CDR3 reads CASSERQNAYGYTF. CDR3 in DNA: TGTGCCAGCAGTGAACGGCAGAACGCCTATGGCTACACCTTC. V and J are TRBV2 and TRBJ1-2; D unresolved. The V end lost 2 bases, the J end lost 4 bases, and 11 bases lay between the germline ends. This CDR3 has 14 residues. The germline gives CDR1 SNHLY, CDR2 FYNNEI.

In this sample, this clonotype turned up many times. The J gene is TRBJ1-2, the V gene TRBV7-2, with a possible D match to TRBD1 (6 bases). The CDR3 contains 15 residues. Germline V gives CDR1 SGHTA, CDR2 FQGNSA. With 1 base removed from V and 6 bases from J, the gap between germline ends came to 15 bases. The CDR3 bases are TGTGCCAGCAGCTTAGAGGGGGGTTCCTCTGATGGCTACACCTTC. Translated, it gives CASSLEGGSSDGYTF.

This clonotype was seen repeatedly, ten times or more. The chain couples TRBV15 to TRBJ2-7; possibly TRBD1 or TRBD2 for D (5 bases each). CDR1 LNHNV and CDR2 YYDKDF come from the germline V gene (reference sequence). The CDR3 consists of 16 residues. V lost 4 bases and J lost 6, with 22 bases in between. The CDR3 loop is CATSTSRDAGFREQYF. In DNA form, the CDR3 reads TGTGCCACCAGCACTTCCCGGGACGCCGGATTTCGCGAGCAGTACTTC. Full variable domain (rest looked up from reference TRBV15 and TRBJ2-7): DAMVIQNPRYQVTQFGKPVTLSCSQTLNHNVMYWYQQKSSQAPKLLFHYYDKDFNNEADTPDNFQSRRPNTSFCFLDIRSPGLGDTAMYLCATSTSRDAGFREQYFGPGTRLTVT.

This clonotype showed up many times. The rearrangement uses TRBV12-5 and TRBJ2-5, with 9 bases fitting TRBD1. This CDR3 has 15 amino acids. Germline CDR1 is LGHNT and CDR2 is FRNRAP. Trimming cost V 1 base and J 5 bases; bases outside gene matches: 5. CDR3 sequence reads: CASGLGGQGVETQYF. In DNA form, the CDR3 reads TGTGCTAGTGGTTTGGGGGGACAGGGCGTGGAGACCCAGTACTTC.

The table lists this clonotype with a few counts. The chain carries TRBV9 and TRBJ1-6; the D gene is possibly TRBD1 (5 bases). Trimming stripped 3 bases from V and 13 bases from J, with 20 bases between. There are 15 residues in the CDR3. Germline lookup yields CDR1 SGDLS and CDR2 YYNGEE. CDR3 sequence reads: CASSDSRGSPGPLHF. The CDR3 nucleotides read TGTGCCAGCAGCGACTCTCGGGGGTCACCCGGGCCCCTCCACTTT.

The chain has TRBV5-1 and TRBJ2-2, with D unresolved. This CDR3 contains 16 residues. The germline V gene encodes CDR1 SGHRS and CDR2 YFSETQ. V lost 2 bases to trimming and J lost 1 base, with 12 bases between them. The CDR3 region is CASSFSPPGNTGELFF. The CDR3 DNA reads as TGCGCCAGCAGCTTCTCCCCCCCGGGGAACACCGGGGAGCTGTTTTTT. The whole variable domain, filled in from reference TRBV5-1 and TRBJ2-2, reads KAGVTQTPRYLIKTRGQQVTLSCSPISGHRSVSWYQQTPGQGLQFLFEYFSETQRNKGNFPGRFSGRQFSNSRSEMNVSTLELGDSALYLCASSFSPPGNTGELFFGEGSRLTVL.

This clonotype was detected only once. The chain joins TRBV6-1 to TRBJ2-7; a possible D gene is TRBD2 (5 bases). The V end was cut by 7 bases, the J end by 0 bases, with 10 bases between. This CDR3 is 13 amino acids long. Germline assignment: CDR1 MNHNS and CDR2 SASEGT. In DNA form, the CDR3 reads TGTGCCAGCACGGACTCCAGCTCCTACGAGCAGTACTTC. Translation gives CASTDSSSYEQYF.